This entry concerns a single TCR beta chain. Germline loops: CDR1 SGHRS, CDR2 YFSETQ. V was clipped by 0 bases and J by 2 bases, with 9 bases between them. The CDR3 length is 15 residues. The data stem from a study of OX40 agonist ivuxolimab in advanced cancers. About the study: At 0.01 to 10 mg/kg, ivuxolimab was administered intravenously to patients every 2 weeks.

Clones were sequenced by immunoSEQ multiplex PCR, and TCRdb holds only the in-frame ones, with some missing. The sample holds about 77,000 clones; around 83% are singletons and the top ten take about 0.76%. The TCR was taken from an adult with an advanced solid tumor such as melanoma, head and neck, liver or kidney cancer. Material: CD4+ or CD8+ T cells sorted from blood, obtained in a trial of the OX40 agonist ivuxolimab. V and J are TRBV5-1 and TRBJ1-5; tentatively, D is TRBD1 (5 bases). The CDR3 sequence: CASSLDGGGNQPQHF. The CDR3 DNA reads as TGCGCCAGCAGCTTGGACGGGGGTGGCAATCAGCCCCAGCATTTT.